These 18 T cell receptor beta chains came from one sample sequenced in a study of shared clonotypes between healthy human individuals. Produced via immunoSEQ multiplex PCR; TCRdb's table is partial and in-frame only. Counted here are hundreds of thousands of clones, almost 97% occurring once; the ten biggest clones make up less than 0.06%. Sequenced sample: naive CD4+ T cells sorted from blood. The subset denotes: CD45RA+ positively selected. These receptors were collected from a woman in her twenties or thirties in good health.

The rearrangement uses TRBV10-2 and TRBJ2-7, with 11 bases aligning to TRBD2. The CDR3 covers 14 residues. Per germline, CDR1 WSHSY and CDR2 SAAADI. V was pared by 3 bases and J by 5 bases, with 3 bases of the junction left unmatched. CDR3 loop: CASSERLAGNEQYF. Written as DNA, the CDR3 is TGCGCCAGCAGTGAAAGACTAGCGGGAAACGAGCAGTACTTC.

The V and J genes are TRBV28 and TRBJ2-7; TRBD2 aligns across 9 bases. In germline, CDR1 is MDHEN, CDR2 SYDVKM. The CDR3 spans 16 residues. Trimming cost V 3 bases and J 2 bases; bases outside gene matches: 8. The chain's CDR3 is CASSLSGGRAAYEQYF. CDR3 nucleotides: TGTGCCAGCAGTTTGAGTGGCGGGAGGGCCGCCTACGAGCAGTACTTC.

V and J are TRBV7-9 and TRBJ2-7; D remains ambiguous. Trimming pared 1 base from V and 9 bases from J, leaving 7 bases between. The CDR3 sequence is 11 residues long. Germline V gene sequence: CDR1 SEHNR, CDR2 FQNEAQ (reference sequence). The CDR3 region is CASSLGGAQYF. The CDR3 DNA reads as TGTGCCAGCAGCTTAGGTGGCGCGCAGTACTTC.

CDR3 sequence: CASSATFVLVNTEAFF. DNA of the CDR3: TGTGCCAGCAGCGCGACATTTGTGTTGGTGAACACTGAAGCTTTCTTT. J is TRBJ1-1 and V is TRBV5-5; no clear D gene. This CDR3 has 16 residues. Trimming took off 4 bases at V and 0 bases at J, with 16 bases between the two ends. Looked up from germline, CDR1 is SGHKS and CDR2 is YYEKEE (reference sequence).

This clone appeared a single time. This chain joins TRBV29-1 and TRBJ1-2, with unresolved D. V dropped 2 bases and J dropped 1 base, with 5 bases sitting between them. The CDR3 sequence is 12 residues long. Germline CDR1 and CDR2: SQVTM and ANQGSEA. The CDR3 loop is CSVELDNYGYTF. The DNA of the CDR3 is TGCAGCGTTGAACTTGATAACTATGGCTACACCTTC.

The V and J genes are TRBV19 and TRBJ1-4, with 9 bases that match TRBD1. This CDR3 comprises 16 residues. Germline V gene sequence: CDR1 LNHDA, CDR2 SQIVND (reference sequence). Trimming at V came to 5 bases and at J to 7 bases, leaving 11 bases not matched to a gene. The CDR3 DNA follows: TGTGCCAGTAGTTCCCGCGGACAGGGGAAAGGTGAAAAACTGTTTTTT. Its protein product is CASSSRGQGKGEKLFF.

The gene calls are TRBV6-6 and TRBJ1-5, with 9 nucleotides matching TRBD1. The ends lost 6 bases at V and 4 bases at J; junction bases unmatched: 10. This CDR3 spans 16 amino acids. CDR1 and CDR2 from the germline V gene are MNHNY and SVGAGI (reference sequence). DNA of the CDR3: TGTGCCAGCAGCTCCGGGACAGGGAGGTTTAATCAGCCCCAGCATTTT. The encoded protein is CASSSGTGRFNQPQHF.

The chain's CDR3 is CASSDSNSPLHF. The CDR3 DNA reads TGTGCCAGCAGTGACAGTAATTCACCCCTCCACTTT. The chain employs TRBV6-1 and TRBJ1-6; D gene unclear. V dropped 3 bases and J dropped 6 bases, with 3 bases sitting between them. CDR1 MNHNS and CDR2 SASEGT come from the germline V gene. This CDR3 region has 12 residues.

Concerning this clone itself: At one end the junction does not follow the germline gene, possibly because of a read error. The chain uses TRBV11-3 and TRBJ2-7; D might be TRBD1 (5 bases). Germline V gene sequence: CDR1 SGHNT, CDR2 YENEEA. The CDR3 has 12 residues. The CDR3 nucleotides are TGTGCCAGCAGCCTAGACAGTAACGAGCAGTACTTC. Translation: CASSLDSNEQYF.

The V gene is TRBV18, the J gene TRBJ2-3; D is ambiguous. Trimming took off 2 bases at V and 6 bases at J, with 3 bases between the two ends. CDR3 length: 11 amino acids. Germline V gives CDR1 KGHSH, CDR2 LQKENI. Written as DNA, the CDR3 is TGTGCCAGCTCACCAATGGATACGCAGTATTTT. This encodes CASSPMDTQYF. Using reference TRBV18 and TRBJ2-3 for the parts outside the CDR3, the full variable domain is NAGVMQNPRHLVRRRGQEARLRCSPMKGHSHVYWYRQLPEEGLKFMVYLQKENIIDESGMPKERFSAEFPKEGPSILRIQQVVRGDSAAYFCASSPMDTQYFGPGTRLTVL.

V is TRBV19 and J is TRBJ2-1, with D possibly TRBD2 on 6 matching bases. Germline CDR1 is LNHDA and CDR2 is SQIVND (reference sequence). With 5 bases removed from V and 0 bases from J, the gap between germline ends came to 14 bases. The CDR3 runs to 16 residues. CDR3 amino acids: CASSPSGSSSYNEQFF. The DNA for the CDR3 is TGTGCCAGTAGTCCAAGCGGGTCGAGCTCCTACAATGAGCAGTTCTTC.

V is TRBV30 and J is TRBJ2-7; D is possibly TRBD2 (5 bases). The germline V gene encodes CDR1 GTSNPN and CDR2 SVGIG (reference sequence). V shed 4 bases and J shed 5 bases, with 9 bases lying between them. CDR3 length: 11 residues. The CDR3 DNA follows: TGTGCCTGGACGGACTCTCACGAGCAGTACTTC. Amino acid sequence: CAWTDSHEQYF.

V usage is TRBV6-1 and J usage is TRBJ1-1; the D gene is possibly TRBD1 (5 bases). The CDR3 totals 12 residues. V was shortened by 2 bases and J by 9 bases, with 10 bases between the two germline ends. Germline assignment: CDR1 MNHNS and CDR2 SASEGT. The CDR3 DNA reads TGTGCCAGCAGTGAAAACAGGTTACAAGCTTTCTTT. This gives the protein CASSENRLQAFF.

The chain joins TRBV19 to TRBJ1-2, with D uncertain. CDR3 size: 16 residues. Trimming pared 6 bases from V and 3 bases from J, leaving 20 bases between. Germline V gene lookup returns CDR1 LNHDA and CDR2 SQIVND (reference sequence). The CDR3 nucleotides are TGTGCCAGTAGCCCTGACGGGAGACGATTTCACTATGGCTACACCTTC. It is translated as CASSPDGRRFHYGYTF.

V usage is TRBV20-1 and J usage is TRBJ2-5; D possibly corresponds to TRBD1 (5 bases). Trimming left V 3 bases short and J 5 bases short, with 7 bases between. The CDR3 totals 11 residues. Germline V CDR1 and CDR2: DFQATT, SNEGSKA (reference sequence). The CDR3 reads CSASKGETQYF. The CDR3 DNA sequence: TGCAGTGCTAGTAAGGGGGAGACCCAGTACTTC.

This chain links TRBV5-4 with TRBJ2-7; a weak D match, TRBD2 (5 bases). Trimming stripped 0 bases from V and 1 base from J, with 8 bases between. From germline, CDR1 is SGHNT and CDR2 YYREEE (reference sequence). The CDR3 loop spans 14 amino acids. The CDR3 region has the DNA TGTGCCAGCAGCTTGGATAGGAGGTCCTACGAGCAGTACTTC. The encoded protein is CASSLDRRSYEQYF.

This sequence joins TRBV11-2 and TRBJ2-7; no definite D call. The CDR3 is made up of 12 amino acids. The V end lost 3 bases, the J end lost 7 bases, and 10 bases lay between the germline ends. From germline, CDR1 is SGHAT and CDR2 FQNNGV. The CDR3 DNA is TGTGCCAGCAGCTTCGGACCGAGGGAGCAGTACTTC. This encodes CASSFGPREQYF. Full variable domain (remainder filled in from reference TRBV11-2 and TRBJ2-7): EAGVAQSPRYKIIEKRQSVAFWCNPISGHATLYWYQQILGQGPKLLIQFQNNGVVDDSQLPKDRFSAERLKGVDSTLKIQPAKLEDSAVYLCASSFGPREQYFGPGTRLTVT.

The chain couples TRBV15 to TRBJ2-6; D may be TRBD1 or TRBD2 (5 bases each). V was trimmed by 3 bases and J by 2 bases, leaving 8 bases between them. The length of the CDR3 is 15 residues. Per the germline V gene, CDR1 is LNHNV and CDR2 is YYDKDF (reference sequence). The CDR3 DNA sequence: TGTGCCACCAGCAGGGGGACGGCTGGGGCCAACGTCCTGACTTTC. It yields the protein CATSRGTAGANVLTF. Using reference TRBV15 and TRBJ2-6 for the parts outside the CDR3, the full variable domain is DAMVIQNPRYQVTQFGKPVTLSCSQTLNHNVMYWYQQKSSQAPKLLFHYYDKDFNNEADTPDNFQSRRPNTSFCFLDIRSPGLGDTAMYLCATSRGTAGANVLTFGAGSRLTVL.